This T cell receptor (beta chain) came from a study of blood T cells in healthy people across ages. The study's findings and limits: Diversity figures based on one million T cells were deemed too low.

For the second PCR, which ran for about 7 to 12 cycles, a sample-barcoded 5' primer and a J-beta primer mix were used. Every cDNA molecule carried a tag from a template-switch adaptor bearing 12 random nucleotides. TCRdb called the 5' RACE reads again in MiXCR, with one record for every CDR3 protein. Among about 770,000 distinct CDR3 sequences listed, 40% to 50% were seen once. As concerns this clonotype: Its antigen is currently unknown.

Germline V gene lookup returns CDR1 LGHNA and CDR2 YSLEER. The J segment lost 3 bases and the V segment lost 1 base, leaving 5 bases of the junction unmatched. The CDR3 covers 15 residues. The receptor was derived from a man aged 60-69 years in good health. Sequencing was done on a sample of blood. The V call is TRBV4-3, the J call TRBJ2-7, with TRBD1 matching 8 bases. The CDR3 region is CASSQVGTGVYEQYF. CDR3 sequence (DNA): TGCGCCAGCAGCCAAGTAGGGACAGGTGTCTACGAGCAGTACTTC.